One T cell receptor beta chain is described in this entry. This specimen belongs to a study of OX40 agonist ivuxolimab in advanced cancers. Using immunoSEQ multiplex PCR, the repertoire was profiled, and TCRdb retains in-frame clones only, with some absent. This sample has around 74,000 clones, with 70% to 85% found just once. The length of the CDR3 is 15 residues. Looked up from germline, CDR1 is SGHTA and CDR2 is FQGNSA. J lost 6 bases, V lost 4 bases, and 8 bases had no gene match. The sequencing here drew on CD4+ or CD8+ T cells sorted from blood, taken in a trial of the OX40 agonist ivuxolimab. This chain joins TRBV7-2 and TRBJ2-2; TRBD1 matches 7 bases. The clonotype comes from an adult with an advanced solid tumor such as melanoma, head and neck, liver or kidney cancer. The CDR3, as DNA: TGTGCCAGCAGCTCCGCCGGGACAGCCGCCGGGGAGCTGTTTTTT. Its protein is CASSSAGTAAGELFF.